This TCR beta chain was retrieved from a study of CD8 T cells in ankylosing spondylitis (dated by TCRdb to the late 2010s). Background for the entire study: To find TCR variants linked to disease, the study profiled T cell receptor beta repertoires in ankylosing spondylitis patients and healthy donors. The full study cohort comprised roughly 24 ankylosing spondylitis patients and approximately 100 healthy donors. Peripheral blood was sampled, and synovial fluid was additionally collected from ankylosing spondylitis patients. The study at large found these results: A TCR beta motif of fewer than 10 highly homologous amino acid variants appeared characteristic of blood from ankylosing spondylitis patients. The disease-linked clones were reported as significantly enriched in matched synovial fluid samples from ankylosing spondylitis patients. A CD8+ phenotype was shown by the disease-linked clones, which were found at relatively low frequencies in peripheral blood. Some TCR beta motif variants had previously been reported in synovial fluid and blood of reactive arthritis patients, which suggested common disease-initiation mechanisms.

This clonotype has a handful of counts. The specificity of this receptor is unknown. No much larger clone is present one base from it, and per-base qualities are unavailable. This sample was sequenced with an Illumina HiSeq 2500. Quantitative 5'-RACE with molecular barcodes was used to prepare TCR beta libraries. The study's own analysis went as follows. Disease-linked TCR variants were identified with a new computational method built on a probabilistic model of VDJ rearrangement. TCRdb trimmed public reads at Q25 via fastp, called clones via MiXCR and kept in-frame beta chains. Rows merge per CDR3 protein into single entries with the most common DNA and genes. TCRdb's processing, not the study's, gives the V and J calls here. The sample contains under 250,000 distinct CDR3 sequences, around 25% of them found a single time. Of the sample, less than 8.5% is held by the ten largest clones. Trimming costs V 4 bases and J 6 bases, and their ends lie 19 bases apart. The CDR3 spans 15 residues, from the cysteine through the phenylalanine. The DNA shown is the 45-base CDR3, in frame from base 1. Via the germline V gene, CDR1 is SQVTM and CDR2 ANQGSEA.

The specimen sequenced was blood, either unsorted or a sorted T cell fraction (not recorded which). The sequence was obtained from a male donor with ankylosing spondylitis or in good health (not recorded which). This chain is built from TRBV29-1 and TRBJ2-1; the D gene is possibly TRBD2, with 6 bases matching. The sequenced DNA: TGCAGCGTTGGAGGAGGGTCCTCTAGGGGCAATGAGCAGTTCTTC. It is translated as CSVGGGSSRGNEQFF.